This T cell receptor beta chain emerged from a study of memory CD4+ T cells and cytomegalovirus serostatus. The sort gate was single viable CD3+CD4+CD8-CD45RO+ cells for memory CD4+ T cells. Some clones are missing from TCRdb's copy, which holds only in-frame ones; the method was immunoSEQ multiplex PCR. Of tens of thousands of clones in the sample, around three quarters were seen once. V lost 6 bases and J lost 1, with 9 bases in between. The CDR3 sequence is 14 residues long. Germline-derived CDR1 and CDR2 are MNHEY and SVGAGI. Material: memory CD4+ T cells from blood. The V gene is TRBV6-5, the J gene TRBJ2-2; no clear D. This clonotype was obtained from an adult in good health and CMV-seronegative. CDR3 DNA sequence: TGTGCCAGCAGGGGGATGGGGAACACCGGGGAGCTGTTTTTT. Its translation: CASRGMGNTGELFF.